This T cell receptor (beta chain) was obtained from a study of OX40 agonist ivuxolimab in advanced cancers. Study overall: Prior anti-PD-1, anti-PD-L1 or anti-CTLA-4 therapy was allowed; 40% had some. Partial response was recorded in three patients: one hepatocellular carcinoma and two cutaneous melanoma cases.

Looked up from germline, CDR1 is SGHAT and CDR2 is FQNNGV. Trimming left V 2 bases short and J 7 bases short, with 8 bases between. The CDR3 is 13 residues long. Generated by immunoSEQ multiplex PCR, the TCRdb table keeps only in-frame clones and is missing some. Of 65,000 to 80,000 clones in the sample, less than 85% were seen once. Autoimmune disease history or systemic immunosuppression barred patients. Blood draws occurred at baseline, cycle 4 day 1, and cycle 7 day 1. On this clone: A much larger clone is a single base away; this may be a read error.

This material consisted of CD4+ or CD8+ T cells sorted from blood, taken in a trial of the OX40 agonist ivuxolimab. This chain links TRBV11-2 with TRBJ2-2; D gene ambiguous. The receptor comes from an adult with an advanced solid tumor such as melanoma, head and neck, liver or kidney cancer. The CDR3 region is CASSLYWSGELFF. In nucleotides, the CDR3 is TGTGCCAGCAGCTTATATTGGAGCGGGGAGCTGTTTTTT.